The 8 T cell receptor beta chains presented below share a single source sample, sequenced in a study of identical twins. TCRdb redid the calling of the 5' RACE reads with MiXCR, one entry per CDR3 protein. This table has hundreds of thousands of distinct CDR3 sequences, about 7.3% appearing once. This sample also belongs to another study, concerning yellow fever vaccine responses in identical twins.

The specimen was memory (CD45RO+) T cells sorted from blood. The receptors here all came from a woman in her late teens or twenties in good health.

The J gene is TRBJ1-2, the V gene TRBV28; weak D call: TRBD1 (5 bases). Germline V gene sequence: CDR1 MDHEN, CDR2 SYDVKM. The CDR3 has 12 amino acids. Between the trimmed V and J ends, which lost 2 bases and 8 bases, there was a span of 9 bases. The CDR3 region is CASSLPRGGYTF. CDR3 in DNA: TGTGCCAGCAGTTTACCTCGGGGGGGCTACACCTTC.

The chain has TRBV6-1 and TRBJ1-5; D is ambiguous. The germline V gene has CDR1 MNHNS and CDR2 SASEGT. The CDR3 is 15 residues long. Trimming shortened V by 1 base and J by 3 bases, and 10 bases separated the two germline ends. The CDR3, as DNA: TGTGCCAGCAGTGAAGAATTAGGAGTCAATCAGCCCCAGCATTTT. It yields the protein CASSEELGVNQPQHF.

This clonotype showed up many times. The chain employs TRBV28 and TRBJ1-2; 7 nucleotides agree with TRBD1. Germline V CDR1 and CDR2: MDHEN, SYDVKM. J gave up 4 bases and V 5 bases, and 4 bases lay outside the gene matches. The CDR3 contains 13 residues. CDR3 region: CASSVGGAYGYTF. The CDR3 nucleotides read TGTGCCAGCAGTGTAGGGGGCGCCTATGGCTACACCTTC.

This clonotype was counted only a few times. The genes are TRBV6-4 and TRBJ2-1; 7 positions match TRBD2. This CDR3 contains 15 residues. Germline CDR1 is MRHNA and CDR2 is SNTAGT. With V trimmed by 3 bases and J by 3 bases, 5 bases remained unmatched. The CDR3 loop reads CASSDESGGYNEQFF. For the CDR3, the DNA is TGTGCCAGCAGTGATGAGTCGGGGGGCTACAATGAGCAGTTCTTC.

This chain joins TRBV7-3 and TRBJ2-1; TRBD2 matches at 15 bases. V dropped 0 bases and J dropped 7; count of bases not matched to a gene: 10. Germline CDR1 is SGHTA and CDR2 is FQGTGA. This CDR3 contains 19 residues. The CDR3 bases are TGTGCCAGCAGCTTAACGGATAAGGGACTAGCGGGAGGTGGGAATGAGCAGTTCTTC. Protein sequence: CASSLTDKGLAGGGNEQFF.

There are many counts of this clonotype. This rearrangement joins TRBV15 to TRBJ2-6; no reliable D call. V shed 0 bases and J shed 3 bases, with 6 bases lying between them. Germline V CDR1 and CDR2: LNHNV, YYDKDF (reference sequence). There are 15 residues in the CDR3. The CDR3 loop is CATSRDGGGANVLTF. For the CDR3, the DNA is TGTGCCACCAGCAGAGATGGTGGTGGGGCCAACGTCCTGACTTTC. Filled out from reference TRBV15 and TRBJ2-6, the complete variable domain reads DAMVIQNPRYQVTQFGKPVTLSCSQTLNHNVMYWYQQKSSQAPKLLFHYYDKDFNNEADTPDNFQSRRPNTSFCFLDIRSPGLGDTAMYLCATSRDGGGANVLTFGAGSRLTVL.

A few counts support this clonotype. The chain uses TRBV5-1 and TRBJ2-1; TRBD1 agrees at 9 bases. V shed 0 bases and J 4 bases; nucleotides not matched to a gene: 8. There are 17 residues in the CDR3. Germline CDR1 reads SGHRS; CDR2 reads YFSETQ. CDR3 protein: CASSLAPGTGLYNEQFF. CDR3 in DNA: TGCGCCAGCAGCTTGGCTCCTGGGACAGGGCTTTACAATGAGCAGTTCTTC.

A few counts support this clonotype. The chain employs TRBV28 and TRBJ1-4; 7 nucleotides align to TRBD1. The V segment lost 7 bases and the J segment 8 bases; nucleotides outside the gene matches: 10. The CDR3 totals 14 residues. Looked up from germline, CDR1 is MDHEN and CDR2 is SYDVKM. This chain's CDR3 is CASTLTGYREKLFF. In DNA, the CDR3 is TGTGCCAGCACCCTGACAGGGTATAGGGAAAAACTGTTTTTT.